This T cell receptor (beta chain) originates from a study of blood T cell repertoires in COVID-19. About the study: Researchers got acute and convalescent COVID-19 samples from the United States, Italy and Spain. T cells, B-cell-depleted T cells, or PBMCs provided the cDNA or gDNA that served as material.

V lost 4 bases to trimming and J lost 3 bases; unmatched junction nucleotides: 0. The CDR3 contains 13 residues. Germline CDR1 reads SQVTM; CDR2 reads ANQGSEA. In the original workflow: Researchers report that nucleated cell counts were estimated from reference gene primer amplification. Using immunoSEQ multiplex PCR, the repertoire was profiled, and TCRdb retains in-frame clones only, with some absent. That table is the source of V, J and clone size, and D and trimming were worked out from the DNA. This table holds 100,000 to 150,000 clones, roughly 80% found once. With regard to this clone: The sample has other DNA sequences that encode this CDR3 too.

While infection was still active, Seattle patients were enrolled and then followed longitudinally. This TCR was sampled from a man older than 75 with COVID-19, enrolled during active disease. Sample: peripheral blood. The V and J genes are TRBV29-1 and TRBJ2-3, with 11 nucleotides matching TRBD2. The CDR3 reads CSVGLAGTDTQYF. CDR3 in DNA: TGCAGCGTTGGACTAGCGGGAACAGATACGCAGTATTTT.